This T cell receptor (beta chain) came from a study of cytomegalovirus exposure and HLA in healthy donors. The protocol was immunoSEQ multiplex PCR, while the TCRdb copy is restricted to in-frame clones and leaves out a portion. The sample carries about 130,000 clones, 89% recorded once. The CDR3 contains 12 residues. Trimming took 11 bases from V and 3 from J, leaving 11 bases between them. The germline CDR1 and CDR2 sequences are MNHNY and SVGAGI (reference sequence). The source of this sequence is a woman under 30 in good health and CMV-seronegative. The sample taken for sequencing was PBMCs. This chain uses TRBV6-6 with TRBJ1-5; weak D call: TRBD1 (6 bases). CDR3 protein: CAVGQFNQPQHF. CDR3 nucleotide sequence: TGTGCCGTTGGACAGTTCAATCAGCCCCAGCATTTT.